A single sample gave rise to the 10 T cell receptor beta chains below, sequenced in a study of OX40 agonist ivuxolimab in advanced cancers. TCRdb's copy holds only in-frame clones and misses some; the assay was immunoSEQ multiplex PCR. The repertoire holds 73,000 or so clones, 65% to 90% seen once, with roughly 0.66% in the top ten. The source was CD4+ or CD8+ T cells sorted from blood, collected in a trial of the OX40 agonist ivuxolimab. These receptors were obtained from an adult with an advanced solid tumor such as melanoma, head and neck, liver or kidney cancer.

The gene calls are TRBV6-1 and TRBJ1-6; 7 bases are shared with TRBD1. The CDR3 consists of 14 residues. The germline V gene has CDR1 MNHNS and CDR2 SASEGT. The ends lost 5 bases at V and 6 bases at J; junction bases unmatched: 4. The CDR3: CASSRDRLNSPLHF. In DNA, the CDR3 is TGTGCCAGCAGTCGGGACAGACTTAATTCACCCCTCCACTTT.

The CDR3 coding sequence is TGTGCCAGCGACCCGCGTGGACCACAAGAGACCCAGTACTTC. Translating it yields CASDPRGPQETQYF. The chain joins TRBV6-1 to TRBJ2-5; D unclear. The CDR3 is 14 residues long. Trimming stripped 8 bases from V and 2 bases from J, with 15 bases between. Germline values: CDR1 MNHNS, CDR2 SASEGT.

This chain connects TRBV28 to TRBJ1-2, with 8 bases that match TRBD1. Unmatched junction bases numbered 4, after V lost 6 bases and J lost 4 bases. Germline V gene lookup returns CDR1 MDHEN and CDR2 SYDVKM. The CDR3 sequence is 13 residues long. This CDR3 is CASRRDRTYGYTF. DNA of the CDR3: TGTGCCAGCAGGCGGGACAGGACCTATGGCTACACCTTC.

The rearrangement links TRBV6-5 to TRBJ1-1; D remains unclear. Germline CDR1 MNHEY, CDR2 SVGAGI. This CDR3 is built from 11 residues. With 8 bases removed from V and 1 base from J, the gap between germline ends came to 5 bases. This CDR3 is CASGPNTEAFF. CDR3 in DNA: TGTGCCAGCGGACCGAACACTGAAGCTTTCTTT.

The gene calls are TRBV25-1 and TRBJ1-2, with 7 bases matching TRBD1. The germline V gene encodes CDR1 MGHDK and CDR2 SYGVNS. The CDR3 spans 15 residues. J was trimmed by 0 bases and V by 6 bases; bases with no gene match: 7. As DNA, the CDR3 is TGTGCCAGCAGCAGTTCCGGGACAGCTAACTATGGCTACACCTTC. This codes for CASSSSGTANYGYTF.

The J gene is TRBJ1-1, the V gene TRBV7-3, with D unresolved. V lost 0 bases to trimming and J lost 0 bases, with 8 bases between them. Germline CDR1 is SGHTA and CDR2 is FQGTGA. CDR3 length: 15 residues. The CDR3 DNA reads as TGTGCCAGCAGCTTAACCGCATCCCTGAACACTGAAGCTTTCTTT. Translation: CASSLTASLNTEAFF.

The rearrangement links TRBV5-5 to TRBJ1-1, with 9 bases that match TRBD1. This CDR3 is built from 14 residues. V was pared by 0 bases and J by 11 bases, with 8 bases of the junction left unmatched. CDR1 SGHKS and CDR2 YYEKEE come from the germline V gene (reference sequence). DNA for the CDR3: TGTGCCAGCAGCTTGGAGGGCTCCGGGACAGGGGCTTTCTTT. It yields the protein CASSLEGSGTGAFF. Using reference TRBV5-5 and TRBJ1-1 for the parts outside the CDR3, the full variable domain is DAGVTQSPTHLIKTRGQQVTLRCSPISGHKSVSWYQQVLGQGPQFIFQYYEKEERGRGNFPDRFSARQFPNYSSELNVNALLLGDSALYLCASSLEGSGTGAFFGQGTRLTVV.

The V and J genes are TRBV27 and TRBJ1-2, with D possibly matching TRBD1 (6 bases). The CDR3 runs to 15 residues. The V end lost 7 bases, the J end lost 3 bases, and 18 bases lay between the germline ends. Per germline, CDR1 MNHEY and CDR2 SMNVEV (reference sequence). CDR3 protein: CASTDWGPGDYGYTF. CDR3 DNA sequence: TGTGCCAGCACCGATTGGGGGCCCGGGGACTATGGCTACACCTTC.

V usage is TRBV7-2 and J usage is TRBJ2-1, with 8 bases fitting TRBD1. Germline CDR1 is SGHTA and CDR2 is FQGNSA. V shed 2 bases, J shed 8 bases, and the junction held 8 bases outside the gene matches. The CDR3 has 15 amino acids. This CDR3 reads CASSLMGQAGDEQFF. CDR3 DNA sequence: TGTGCCAGCAGCTTAATGGGACAGGCCGGCGATGAGCAGTTCTTC.

The J gene is TRBJ2-5, the V gene TRBV2; a possible D gene is TRBD1 (6 bases). The germline V gene encodes CDR1 SNHLY and CDR2 FYNNEI. The CDR3 sequence is 14 residues long. The ends were cut back, 6 bases at V and 2 bases at J, with 13 bases in the middle. The DNA for the CDR3 is TGTGCCAGCAGGCAAACAGGGTTTCAAGAGACCCAGTACTTC. Translating gives CASRQTGFQETQYF. The whole variable domain, filled in from reference TRBV2 and TRBJ2-5, reads EPEVTQTPSHQVTQMGQEVILRCVPISNHLYFYWYRQILGQKVEFLVSFYNNEISEKSEIFDDQFSVERPDGSNFTLKIRSTKLEDSAMYFCASRQTGFQETQYFGPGTRLLVL.